This T cell receptor beta chain originates from a study of blood T cells in healthy people across ages. Study context: Capturing about one barcoded beta molecule per two T cells was achieved by template switching. Whole-study results and caveats: There were more naive CD4+ cells and higher diversity in long-lived donors than in aged donors. Unknown donor CMV status possibly confounded expanded clonotype changes.

Each sample yielded at least 6 million isolated PBMCs. The germline CDR1 and CDR2 sequences are LGHDT and YNNKEL (reference sequence). This CDR3 region has 16 residues. Concerning this clonotype: Antigen unknown.

For the second PCR, which ran for about 6 to 12 cycles, a sample-barcoded 5' primer and a J-beta primer mix were used. TCRdb reanalysed the 5' RACE reads using MiXCR and keeps one entry per CDR3 protein. The table shows 890,000 or so distinct CDR3 sequences, with 55% to 65% occurring only once. The rearrangement joins TRBV3-1 to TRBJ2-4; the D call may be TRBD1 or TRBD2 (5 bases each). The J call may be incorrect, as the DNA end agrees better with TRBJ2-5. The TCR originated in a man younger than 45 in good health. Sequenced material: blood. CDR3 nucleotide sequence: TGTGCCAGCAGCCAAGAGGTAGGGACGCTACAAGAGACCCAGTACTTC. It translates to CASSQEVGTLQETQYF.